This T cell receptor (beta chain) was identified during a study of control samples from healthy donors and cancer patients. The CDR3 runs 13 residues. V lost 2 bases and J 7 bases, leaving 11 bases between the germline ends. Germline loops: CDR1 WSHSY, CDR2 SAAADI. TCRdb keeps only in-frame clones here, not all; method: immunoSEQ multiplex PCR. The table records 91,000 or so clones, 90% to 95% of them present only once. The clonotype was recovered from a woman aged 30 to 39 in good health. Material: blood. The chain joins TRBV10-2 to TRBJ1-2; D unclear. In DNA, the CDR3 is TGCGCCAGCAGTGAGAGGCAGGCTGGTGGCTACACCTTC. Translated: CASSERQAGGYTF.